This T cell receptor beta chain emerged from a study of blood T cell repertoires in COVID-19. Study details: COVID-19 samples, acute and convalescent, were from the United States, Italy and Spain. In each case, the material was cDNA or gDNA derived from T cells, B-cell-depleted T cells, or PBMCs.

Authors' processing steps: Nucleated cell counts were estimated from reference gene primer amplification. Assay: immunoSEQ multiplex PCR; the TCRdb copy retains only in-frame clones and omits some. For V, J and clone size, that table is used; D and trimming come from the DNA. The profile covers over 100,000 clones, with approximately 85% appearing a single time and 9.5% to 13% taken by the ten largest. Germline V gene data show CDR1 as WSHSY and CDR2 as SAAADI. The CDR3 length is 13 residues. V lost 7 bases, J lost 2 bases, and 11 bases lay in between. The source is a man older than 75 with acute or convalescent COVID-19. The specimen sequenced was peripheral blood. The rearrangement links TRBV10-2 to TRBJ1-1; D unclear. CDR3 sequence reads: CASINRPNTEAFF. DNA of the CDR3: TGCGCCAGCATAAACAGACCAAACACTGAAGCTTTCTTT.